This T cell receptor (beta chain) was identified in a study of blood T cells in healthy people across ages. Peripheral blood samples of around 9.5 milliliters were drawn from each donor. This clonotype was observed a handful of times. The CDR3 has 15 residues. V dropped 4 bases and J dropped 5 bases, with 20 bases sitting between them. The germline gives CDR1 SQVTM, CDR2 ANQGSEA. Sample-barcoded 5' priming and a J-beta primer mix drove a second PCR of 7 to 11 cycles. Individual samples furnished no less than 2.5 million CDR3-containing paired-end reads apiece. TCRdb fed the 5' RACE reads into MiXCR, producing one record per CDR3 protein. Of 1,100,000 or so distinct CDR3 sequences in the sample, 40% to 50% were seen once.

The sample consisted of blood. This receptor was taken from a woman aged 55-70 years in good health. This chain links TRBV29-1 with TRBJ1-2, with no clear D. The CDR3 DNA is TGCAGCGTTGTTGATTTGTCGCGCTTTGGGTATGGCTACACCTTC. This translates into CSVVDLSRFGYGYTF.